This T cell receptor (beta chain) is from a study of control samples from healthy donors and cancer patients. This clone was seen just once. Germline CDR1 is MNHNS and CDR2 is SASEGT. Trimming removed 2 bases at V and 4 bases at J, with 8 bases between. The CDR3 is 14 residues long. Only in-frame clones appear in the TCRdb table, and some are missing; sequencing was by immunoSEQ multiplex PCR. The sample holds under 200,000 clones, around 90% seen once. The chain links TRBV6-1 to TRBJ2-2; D perhaps matches TRBD1 (5 bases). The sample was blood. The TCR comes from a woman aged 25-40 years in good health. In DNA form, the CDR3 reads TGTGCCAGCAGTGAACAGGGTTTCACCGGGGAGCTGTTTTTT. It translates to CASSEQGFTGELFF.